This entry is about one T cell receptor beta chain. Its antigen is not known. What went into each PCR as a spike was synthetic TCR analog templates. Assay used: immunoSEQ multiplex PCR; TCRdb lists only in-frame clones, some missing. The data hold 35,000 to 50,000 clones, with more than 75% observed a single time. Locally advanced or metastatic urothelial carcinoma affected all patients. The record originates from a study of PD-L1 blockade in urothelial cancer. Study as a whole: Males with bladder-origin urothelial cancer constituted about nine tenths of the roughly 29 patients. Points from the study as a whole: Having blood TCR clonality under the median before treatment predicted better survival.

The CDR3 has 18 residues. The germline gives CDR1 MGHDK, CDR2 SYGVNS. V was clipped by 0 bases and J by 2 bases; unmatched bases: 10. This sequence originates from a man between 65 and 85 years old with urothelial cancer. Sequencing was performed on PBMCs, taken around atezolizumab (anti-PD-L1) treatment. The rearrangement joins TRBV25-1 to TRBJ2-3, with TRBD2 matching 8 bases. The CDR3 sequence: CASSEYRESSGFTDTQYF. The CDR3 nucleotides read TGTGCCAGCAGTGAATATCGAGAGTCTAGCGGGTTCACAGATACGCAGTATTTT.